The entry that follows covers one TCR beta chain sequence. The antigen is unknown. Only in-frame clones appear in the TCRdb table, and some are missing; sequencing was by immunoSEQ multiplex PCR. In the table there are 75,000 to 95,000 clones, around 80% of which are singletons. This sample stems from a study of memory CD4+ T cells and cytomegalovirus serostatus. Whole-study context: Healthy Belgian adult donors included several CMV-positive and fewer than 25 CMV-negative people. Points from the study as a whole: Each of approximately 61 CMV-associated TCRbeta sequences occurred in one to five individuals. A US-trained random forest predicted CMV serostatus with median AUC around 0.9.

The sort gate was single viable CD3+CD4+CD8-CD45RO+ cells for memory CD4+ T cells. CMV serostatus came from serum IgG against pp150, pp28, p38, p52. The CDR3 covers 15 residues. Germline CDR1 and CDR2: SGHRS and YFSETQ. V shed 0 bases and J 4 bases; nucleotides not matched to a gene: 4. Sequences were obtained from memory CD4+ T cells from blood. The rearrangement joins TRBV5-1 to TRBJ2-1; 7 positions match TRBD1. This receptor was taken from an adult in good health and CMV-seronegative. The CDR3 sequence is CASSLGSGGYNEQFF. DNA of the CDR3: TGCGCCAGCAGCTTGGGCTCAGGGGGATACAATGAGCAGTTCTTC.